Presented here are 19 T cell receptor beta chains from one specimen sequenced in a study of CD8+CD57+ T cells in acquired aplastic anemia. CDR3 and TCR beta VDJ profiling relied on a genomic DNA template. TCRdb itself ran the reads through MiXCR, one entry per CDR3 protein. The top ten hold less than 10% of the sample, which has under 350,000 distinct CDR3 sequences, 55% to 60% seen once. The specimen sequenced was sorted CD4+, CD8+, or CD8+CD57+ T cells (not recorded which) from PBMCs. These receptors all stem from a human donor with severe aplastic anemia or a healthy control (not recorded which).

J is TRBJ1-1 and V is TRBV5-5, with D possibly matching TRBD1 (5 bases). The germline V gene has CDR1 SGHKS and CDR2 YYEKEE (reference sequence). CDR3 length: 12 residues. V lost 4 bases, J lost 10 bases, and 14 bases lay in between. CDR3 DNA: TGTGCCAGCAGCGACACAGGCGTCGGAGCTTTCTTT. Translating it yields CASSDTGVGAFF.

The CDR3 region has the DNA TGTGCCAGCAGTTATACTCCACCTGGAAACACCATATATTTT. This sequence encodes CASSYTPPGNTIYF. The chain combines TRBV2 with TRBJ1-3; D call uncertain. Germline V lookup: CDR1 SNHLY, CDR2 FYNNEI. V was trimmed by 5 bases and J by 2 bases, leaving 10 bases between them. The CDR3 is 14 residues long.

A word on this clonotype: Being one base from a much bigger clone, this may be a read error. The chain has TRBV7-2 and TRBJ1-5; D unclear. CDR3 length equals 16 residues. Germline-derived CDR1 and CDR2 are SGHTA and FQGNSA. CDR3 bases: TGTGCCAGCAGCTTTCTCACGGCGGATAGCAGTCAGCCCCAGCATTTT. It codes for CASSFLTADSSQPQHF.

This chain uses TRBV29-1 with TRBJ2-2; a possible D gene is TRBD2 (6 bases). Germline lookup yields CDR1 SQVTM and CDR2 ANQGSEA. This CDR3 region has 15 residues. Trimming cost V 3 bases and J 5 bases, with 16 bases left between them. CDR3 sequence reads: CSVEVGARGTGELFF. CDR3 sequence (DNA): TGCAGCGTTGAGGTCGGGGCTCGGGGGACCGGGGAGCTGTTTTTT.

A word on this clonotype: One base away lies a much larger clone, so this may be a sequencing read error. The chain's CDR3 is CASGLVTRRDGQGAREQYF. The DNA for the CDR3 is TGTGCTAGTGGTTTGGTAACCCGAAGGGACGGACAGGGGGCGAGAGAGCAGTACTTC. This chain uses TRBV12-5 with TRBJ2-7; 11 nucleotides align to TRBD1. The CDR3 extends over 19 amino acids. V lost 0 bases to trimming and J lost 7 bases; unmatched junction nucleotides: 17. From germline, CDR1 is LGHNT and CDR2 FRNRAP.

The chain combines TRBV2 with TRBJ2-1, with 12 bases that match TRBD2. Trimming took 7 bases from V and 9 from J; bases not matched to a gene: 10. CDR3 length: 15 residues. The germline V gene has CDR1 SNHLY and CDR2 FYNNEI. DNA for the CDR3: TGTGCCAGCAAACTAGCGGGAGGACTAAACAGTGAGCAGTTCTTC. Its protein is CASKLAGGLNSEQFF. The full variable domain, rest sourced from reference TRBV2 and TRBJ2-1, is EPEVTQTPSHQVTQMGQEVILRCVPISNHLYFYWYRQILGQKVEFLVSFYNNEISEKSEIFDDQFSVERPDGSNFTLKIRSTKLEDSAMYFCASKLAGGLNSEQFFGPGTRLTVL.

DNA for the CDR3: TGCAGCGTTGAAGGGGTGGGGGGCCACAGAACCTACGAGCAGTACTTC. Translated: CSVEGVGGHRTYEQYF. This rearrangement joins TRBV29-1 to TRBJ2-7, with D perhaps given as TRBD1 or TRBD2 (6 bases each). Germline values: CDR1 SQVTM, CDR2 ANQGSEA. The CDR3 loop spans 16 amino acids. Trimming cost V 1 base and J 2 bases, with 18 bases left between them.

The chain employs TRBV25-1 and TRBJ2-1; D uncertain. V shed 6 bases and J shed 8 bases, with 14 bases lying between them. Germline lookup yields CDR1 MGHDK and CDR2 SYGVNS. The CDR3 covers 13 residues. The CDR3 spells CASSAAASDEQFF. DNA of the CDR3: TGTGCCAGCAGCGCGGCCGCGAGCGATGAGCAGTTCTTC. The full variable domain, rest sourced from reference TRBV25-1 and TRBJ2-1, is EADIYQTPRYLVIGTGKKITLECSQTMGHDKMYWYQQDPGMELHLIHYSYGVNSTEKGDLSSESTVSRIRTEHFPLTLESARPSHTSQYLCASSAAASDEQFFGPGTRLTVL.

The CDR3 sequence is CASSAQVMYEQYF. The CDR3 coding sequence is TGTGCCAGCTCAGCCCAGGTGATGTACGAGCAGTACTTC. The V call is TRBV5-4, the J call TRBJ2-7, with D unclear. V dropped 7 bases and J dropped 4 bases, with 15 bases sitting between them. The germline CDR1 and CDR2 sequences are SGHNT and YYREEE (reference sequence). There are 13 residues in the CDR3. Complete variable domain (other parts from reference TRBV5-4 and TRBJ2-7): ETGVTQSPTHLIKTRGQQVTLRCSSQSGHNTVSWYQQALGQGPQFIFQYYREEENGRGNFPPRFSGLQFPNYSSELNVNALELDDSALYLCASSAQVMYEQYFGPGTRLTVT.

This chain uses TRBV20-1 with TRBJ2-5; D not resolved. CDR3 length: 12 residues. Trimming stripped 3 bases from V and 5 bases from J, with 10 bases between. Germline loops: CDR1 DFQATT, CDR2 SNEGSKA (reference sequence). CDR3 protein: CSASPLLETQYF. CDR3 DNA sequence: TGCAGTGCTAGTCCCCTCTTGGAGACCCAGTACTTC.

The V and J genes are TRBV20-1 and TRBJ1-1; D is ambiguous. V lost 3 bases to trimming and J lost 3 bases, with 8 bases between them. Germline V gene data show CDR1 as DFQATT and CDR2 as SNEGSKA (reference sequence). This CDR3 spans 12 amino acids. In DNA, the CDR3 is TGCAGTGCTAGTGGGTTGGACACTGAAGCTTTCTTT. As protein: CSASGLDTEAFF.

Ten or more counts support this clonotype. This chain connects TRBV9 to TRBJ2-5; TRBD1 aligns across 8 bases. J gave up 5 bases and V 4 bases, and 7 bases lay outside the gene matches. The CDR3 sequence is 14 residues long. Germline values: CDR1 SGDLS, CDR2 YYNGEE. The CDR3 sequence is CASSTGQGGETQYF. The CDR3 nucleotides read TGTGCCAGCAGCACCGGACAGGGAGGCGAGACCCAGTACTTC.

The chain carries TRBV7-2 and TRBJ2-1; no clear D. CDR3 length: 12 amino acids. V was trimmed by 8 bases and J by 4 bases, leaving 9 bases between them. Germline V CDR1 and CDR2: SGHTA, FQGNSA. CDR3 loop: CASGPPYNEQFF. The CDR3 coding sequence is TGTGCCAGCGGTCCCCCGTACAATGAGCAGTTCTTC.

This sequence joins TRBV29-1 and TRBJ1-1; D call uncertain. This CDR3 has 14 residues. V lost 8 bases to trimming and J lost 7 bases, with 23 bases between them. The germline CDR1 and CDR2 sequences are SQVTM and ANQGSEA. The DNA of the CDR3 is TGCAGCAGCCAAGAAGCCTATCGAACATTTGAAGCTTTCTTT. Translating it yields CSSQEAYRTFEAFF.

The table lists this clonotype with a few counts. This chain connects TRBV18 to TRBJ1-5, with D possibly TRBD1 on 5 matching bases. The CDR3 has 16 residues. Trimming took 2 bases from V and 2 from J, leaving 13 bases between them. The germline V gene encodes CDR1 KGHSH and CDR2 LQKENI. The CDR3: CASSPTTAWGNQPQHF. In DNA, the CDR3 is TGTGCCAGCTCACCAACGACAGCCTGGGGCAATCAGCCCCAGCATTTT. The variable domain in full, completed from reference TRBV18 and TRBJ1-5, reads NAGVMQNPRHLVRRRGQEARLRCSPMKGHSHVYWYRQLPEEGLKFMVYLQKENIIDESGMPKERFSAEFPKEGPSILRIQQVVRGDSAAYFCASSPTTAWGNQPQHFGDGTRLSIL.

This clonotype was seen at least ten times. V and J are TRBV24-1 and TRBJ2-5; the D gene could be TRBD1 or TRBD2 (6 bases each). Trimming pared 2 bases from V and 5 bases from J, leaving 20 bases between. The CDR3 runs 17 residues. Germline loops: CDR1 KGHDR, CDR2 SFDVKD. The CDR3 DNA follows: TGTGCCACCAGTGATTCGGTTCCGGGGGCTGCAGGGGAGACCCAGTACTTC. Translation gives CATSDSVPGAAGETQYF.

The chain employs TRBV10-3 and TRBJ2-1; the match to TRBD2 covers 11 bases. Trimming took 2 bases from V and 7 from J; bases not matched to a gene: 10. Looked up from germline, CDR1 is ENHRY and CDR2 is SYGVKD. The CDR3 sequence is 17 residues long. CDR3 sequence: CAISETIAGGDGNEQFF. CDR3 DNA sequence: TGTGCCATCAGTGAGACGATAGCGGGGGGGGATGGGAATGAGCAGTTCTTC.

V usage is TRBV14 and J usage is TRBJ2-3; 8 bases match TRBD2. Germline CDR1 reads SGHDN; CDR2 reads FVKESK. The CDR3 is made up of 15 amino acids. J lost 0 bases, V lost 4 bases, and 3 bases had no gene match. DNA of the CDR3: TGTGCCAGCAGCCGTGCGGGAGGTAGCACAGATACGCAGTATTTT. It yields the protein CASSRAGGSTDTQYF. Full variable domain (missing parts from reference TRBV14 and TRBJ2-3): EAGVTQFPSHSVIEKGQTVTLRCDPISGHDNLYWYRRVMGKEIKFLLHFVKESKQDESGMPNNRFLAERTGGTYSTLKVQPAELEDSGVYFCASSRAGGSTDTQYFGPGTRLTVL.

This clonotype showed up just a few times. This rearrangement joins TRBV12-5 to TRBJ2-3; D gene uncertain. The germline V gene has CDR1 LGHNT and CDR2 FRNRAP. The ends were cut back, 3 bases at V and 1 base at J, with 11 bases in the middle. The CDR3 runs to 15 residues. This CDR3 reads CASGFGTGRTDTQYF. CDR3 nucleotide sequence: TGTGCTAGTGGTTTCGGAACTGGTCGCACAGATACGCAGTATTTT.